A single sample is the source of the 17 T cell receptor beta chains below, sequenced in a study of OX40 agonist ivuxolimab in advanced cancers. Sequencing used immunoSEQ multiplex PCR; TCRdb keeps in-frame clones, though not all of them. The data hold fewer than 80,000 clones, with about 90% observed a single time. Sequenced here: CD4+ or CD8+ T cells sorted from blood, sampled in a trial of the OX40 agonist ivuxolimab. The receptors were sampled from an adult with an advanced solid tumor such as melanoma, head and neck, liver or kidney cancer.

The chain has TRBV11-2 and TRBJ2-1; D is possibly TRBD1 (5 bases). V shed 1 base and J shed 7 bases, with 23 bases lying between them. CDR3 length: 18 residues. CDR1 is SGHAT and CDR2 is FQNNGV in the germline V gene. CDR3 in DNA: TGTGCCAGCAGCTTAGCGGCCTGGGGCTTGCCCCTATCAAATGAGCAGTTCTTC. It encodes CASSLAAWGLPLSNEQFF.

The V call is TRBV6-5, the J call TRBJ1-2; 8 bases align to TRBD1. This CDR3 is built from 14 residues. After removal of 6 bases from V and 7 bases from J, the junction contained 10 bases not matched to a gene. Germline V gene data show CDR1 as MNHEY and CDR2 as SVGAGI. CDR3 protein: CASSPDRGDSGYTF. DNA of the CDR3: TGTGCCAGCAGCCCCGACAGGGGTGACTCTGGCTACACCTTC.

This chain joins TRBV6-5 and TRBJ2-7, with a possible D match to TRBD1 (6 bases). This CDR3 is built from 15 residues. The germline V gene has CDR1 MNHEY and CDR2 SVGAGI. V gave up 6 bases and J gave up 2 bases, with 17 bases separating them. The CDR3 DNA follows: TGTGCCAGCAGCCATGGGACACCCTTAACCTACGAGCAGTACTTC. Protein sequence: CASSHGTPLTYEQYF.

This rearrangement joins TRBV9 to TRBJ2-3; D tentatively reads TRBD1 or TRBD2 (5 bases each). Germline CDR1 reads SGDLS; CDR2 reads YYNGEE. The CDR3 totals 15 residues. V dropped 3 bases and J dropped 1 base, with 12 bases sitting between them. As DNA, the CDR3 is TGTGCCAGCAGCGCCGGGGCCGGCCGCACAGATACGCAGTATTTT. Protein: CASSAGAGRTDTQYF.

The chain carries TRBV19 and TRBJ2-1; D call uncertain. Germline loops: CDR1 LNHDA, CDR2 SQIVND (reference sequence). V shed 5 bases and J shed 3 bases, with 11 bases lying between them. This CDR3 is built from 14 residues. In DNA, the CDR3 is TGTGCCAGTAGTGCCAGCGTAGACTACAATGAGCAGTTCTTC. Translating it yields CASSASVDYNEQFF.

The chain recombines TRBV27 with TRBJ2-7; 9 nucleotides align to TRBD1. In germline, CDR1 is MNHEY, CDR2 SMNVEV (reference sequence). The junction had 13 bases not matched to a gene; V was cut back by 4 bases and J by 3 bases. The CDR3 has 17 amino acids. CDR3 residues: CASSSYQTGGGIYEQYF. The CDR3 DNA sequence: TGTGCCAGCAGTTCCTACCAAACAGGGGGCGGAATCTACGAGCAGTACTTC.

The chain joins TRBV9 to TRBJ2-2; 9 positions agree with TRBD1. In germline, CDR1 is SGDLS, CDR2 YYNGEE. This CDR3 has 16 residues. V lost 3 bases and J lost 5; bases outside the gene matches: 8. The CDR3, as DNA: TGTGCCAGCAGCGCCCCGGACAGGGGAAATACCGGGGAGCTGTTTTTT. Translation gives CASSAPDRGNTGELFF.

The chain joins TRBV7-8 to TRBJ2-5, with D perhaps being TRBD1 or TRBD2 (7 bases each). CDR1 is SGHVS and CDR2 is FQNEAQ in the germline V gene. This CDR3 contains 15 residues. Trimming pared 5 bases from V and 2 bases from J, leaving 15 bases between. The CDR3: CASSQGGARQETQYF. The CDR3 DNA follows: TGTGCCAGCAGCCAGGGGGGGGCCAGGCAAGAGACCCAGTACTTC.

The V gene is TRBV7-9, the J gene TRBJ2-5; possible D gene TRBD1, 6 bases. V was clipped by 2 bases and J by 2 bases, with 21 bases between them. The CDR3 spans 18 residues. The germline gives CDR1 SEHNR, CDR2 FQNEAQ (reference sequence). The CDR3 DNA sequence: TGTGCCAGCAGCTTACTAAGCATGCTCGCAGGGGCTCAAGAGACCCAGTACTTC. Amino acids: CASSLLSMLAGAQETQYF.

Written as DNA, the CDR3 is TGTGCCAGCAGCCCGGGACAGGGAGGGTCCGATACGCAGTATTTT. Translated, it gives CASSPGQGGSDTQYF. The chain has TRBV4-2 and TRBJ2-3; TRBD1 aligns across 9 bases. With V trimmed by 4 bases and J by 6 bases, 8 bases remained unmatched. The CDR3 has 15 residues. In germline, CDR1 is LGHNA, CDR2 YNFKEQ.

In DNA form, the CDR3 reads TGTGCCAGCAGTTTCATACCGGACCGCTACGAGCAGTACTTC. Translated: CASSFIPDRYEQYF. The chain couples TRBV28 to TRBJ2-7; D call uncertain. There are 14 residues in the CDR3. The V gene lost 3 bases and the J gene lost 3 bases, with 12 bases spanning the gap. Germline-derived CDR1 and CDR2 are MDHEN and SYDVKM.

The V call is TRBV27, the J call TRBJ1-4; 10 positions agree with TRBD1. The J segment lost 6 bases and the V segment lost 8 bases, leaving 6 bases of the junction unmatched. CDR3 length: 14 residues. Germline-derived CDR1 and CDR2 are MNHEY and SMNVEV (reference sequence). The CDR3 protein is CASGETGGDEKLFF. The CDR3 DNA reads as TGTGCCAGCGGCGAGACAGGGGGCGATGAAAAACTGTTTTTT. The variable domain in full, completed from reference TRBV27 and TRBJ1-4, reads EAQVTQNPRYLITVTGKKLTVTCSQNMNHEYMSWYRQDPGLGLRQIYYSMNVEVTDKGDVPEGYKVSRKEKRNFPLILESPSPNQTSLYFCASGETGGDEKLFFGSGTQLSVL.

As for this clone: Other DNA sequences in the sample encode the same CDR3. The V gene is TRBV28, the J gene TRBJ1-5; a weak D match, TRBD1 (6 bases). The germline CDR1 and CDR2 sequences are MDHEN and SYDVKM. This CDR3 has 14 amino acids. Between the trimmed V and J ends, which lost 3 bases and 3 bases, there was a span of 9 bases. The CDR3 is CASSFGQINQPQHF. The CDR3 DNA is TGTGCCAGCAGTTTCGGACAGATCAATCAGCCCCAGCATTTT.

V and J are TRBV4-1 and TRBJ2-3, with 14 bases aligning to TRBD2. The germline gives CDR1 MGHRA, CDR2 YSYEKL. V trimming: 4 bases; J trimming: 0 bases; junction bases outside the gene matches: 6. CDR3 length: 18 residues. The CDR3 reads CASSPPGLAGASTDTQYF. CDR3 bases: TGCGCCAGCAGCCCACCGGGACTAGCGGGAGCCAGCACAGATACGCAGTATTTT.

The chain is built from TRBV28 and TRBJ2-4, with D possibly being TRBD1 or TRBD2 (6 bases each). This CDR3 comprises 13 residues. The germline gives CDR1 MDHEN, CDR2 SYDVKM. V was cut by 10 bases and J by 6 bases, with 16 bases left in between. The CDR3 sequence: CAKAGEVRNIQYF. The CDR3 nucleotides are TGTGCCAAGGCAGGGGAGGTCAGAAACATTCAGTACTTC.

V gene TRBV15 combines with J gene TRBJ1-5; possibly TRBD1 for D (6 bases). The CDR3 covers 15 residues. The germline gives CDR1 LNHNV, CDR2 YYDKDF (reference sequence). Trimming left V 3 bases short and J 0 bases short, with 9 bases between. CDR3 amino acids: CATSRTGYSNQPQHF. The DNA for the CDR3 is TGTGCCACCAGCAGGACAGGATATAGCAATCAGCCCCAGCATTTT.

This clone has just one count. CDR3 residues: CASSLATDTQYF. The CDR3 DNA is TGTGCCAGCAGCTTAGCAACAGATACGCAGTATTTT. V gene TRBV7-9 combines with J gene TRBJ2-3; D unresolved. This CDR3 comprises 12 residues. The V end lost 0 bases, the J end lost 3 bases, and 1 base lay between the germline ends. Germline V gene lookup returns CDR1 SEHNR and CDR2 FQNEAQ (reference sequence).